These 5 T cell receptor beta chains originate from one sample sequenced in a study of breast tumors, draining lymph nodes, adjacent tissues. Breast cancer patients provided tissue from their axillary draining lymph nodes. TCRdb passed the multiplex PCR reads through MiXCR, listing each CDR3 protein once. The sample lists about 170,000 distinct CDR3 sequences, 33% occurring once. Material: axillary lymph node tissue. The receptors shown here come from a female donor with breast cancer. Some clones in this sample may be carry-over from other donors' samples.

A word on this clonotype: The junction departs from the called germline gene at one end, perhaps through a read error. The chain joins TRBV7-9 to TRBJ2-5; a possible D gene is TRBD2 (5 bases). Germline V gene sequence: CDR1 SEHNR, CDR2 FQNEAQ (reference sequence). The CDR3 contains 15 residues. This CDR3 is CASGVGLIAQETQHF. The DNA for the CDR3 is TGTGCCAGCGGAGTCGGACTGATTGCTCAAGAGACCCAGCACTTC.

This clonotype was picked up many times. This chain links TRBV9 with TRBJ1-2, with a tentative D call TRBD1 (6 bases). Trimming shortened V by 10 bases and J by 3 bases, and 19 bases separated the two germline ends. The germline CDR1 and CDR2 sequences are SGDLS and YYNGEE. The CDR3 totals 14 residues. The CDR3 sequence is CADKGGVVHYGYTF. The CDR3 DNA is TGTGCCGACAAGGGGGGCGTGGTCCACTATGGCTACACCTTC. Drawing the rest from reference TRBV9 and TRBJ1-2, the complete variable domain is DSGVTQTPKHLITATGQRVTLRCSPRSGDLSVYWYQQSLDQGLQFLIQYYNGEERAKGNILERFSAQQFPDLHSELNLSSLELGDSALYFCADKGGVVHYGYTFGSGTRLTVV.

This clonotype was observed at least ten times. V and J are TRBV27 and TRBJ1-5; TRBD1 aligns across 9 bases. The V and J ends lost 2 bases and 2 bases, in that order; junction bases with no gene match: 7. This CDR3 has 17 residues. Germline CDR1 and CDR2: MNHEY and SMNVEV (reference sequence). The CDR3 here is CASSLRGQGRGNQPQHF. Here the CDR3 DNA reads TGTGCCAGCAGTTTACGAGGACAGGGGAGAGGCAATCAGCCCCAGCATTTT.

This clonotype has at least ten counts. This chain connects TRBV12-3 or TRBV12-4 to TRBJ1-2; possibly TRBD1 for D (6 bases). The CDR3 loop spans 15 amino acids. Trimming took 6 bases from V and 2 from J, leaving 16 bases between them. DNA for the CDR3: TGTGCCAGCAGCCCCGGACAGAATAAGAACTATGGCTACACCTTC. Residues: CASSPGQNKNYGYTF.

A remark on this clonotype: Here the CDR3 omits its conserved ending phenylalanine or tryptophan, so a read error is the likely source. The chain couples TRBV15 to TRBJ2-7, with TRBD2 matching 7 bases. V gave up 0 bases and J gave up 4 bases; unmatched junction bases: 9. The germline CDR1 and CDR2 sequences are LNHNV and YYDKDF (reference sequence). CDR3 length: 16 amino acids. The CDR3 is CATSRDVTGGGYEQYL. CDR3 in DNA: TGTGCCACCAGCAGAGACGTAACTGGGGGAGGGTACGAGCAGTACCTC.